The source of this T cell receptor (beta chain) is a study of blood T cell repertoires in COVID-19. In the study overall: Whether acute or convalescent, the COVID-19 samples came from the United States, Italy and Spain. Nucleic acid was either cDNA or gDNA, and it came from T cells, B-cell-depleted T cells, or PBMCs.

Germline CDR1 SGHRS, CDR2 YFSETQ. This CDR3 contains 13 residues. Trimming removed 3 bases at V and 4 bases at J, with 10 bases between. The authors' processing: Amplifying reference gene primers gave estimates of nucleated cell counts. Sequencing used immunoSEQ multiplex PCR; TCRdb keeps in-frame clones, though not all of them. V, J and clone size reflect that table, while D and trimming were determined from the DNA. Among nearly 60,000 clones listed, 85% to 90% were seen once. This chain connects TRBV5-1 to TRBJ1-2, with D possibly being TRBD1 (6 bases). The origin of this receptor is a man between 40 and 49 years old with active COVID-19. Specimen: peripheral blood. This chain's CDR3 is CASSWDISYGYTF. CDR3 in DNA: TGCGCCAGCAGCTGGGACATCAGCTATGGCTACACCTTC.